The sequence of this TCR beta chain was determined in a study of blood T cell repertoires in COVID-19. Whole-study context: Some COVID-19 samples were acute and others convalescent; all came from the United States, Italy and Spain. From T cells, B-cell-depleted T cells, or PBMCs came the material, which was cDNA or gDNA.

Source study methods: It was from reference gene primer amplification that nucleated cell counts were estimated. Sequenced by immunoSEQ multiplex PCR; TCRdb stores in-frame clones only, minus some. The D gene and trimming were derived from the DNA, and the V and J assignments and clone size from that table. The sample shows 150,000 to 200,000 clones, around 84% of them seen only once. The CDR3 contains 14 residues. The ends were cut back, 5 bases at V and 2 bases at J, with 10 bases in the middle. Germline lookup yields CDR1 SGHNT and CDR2 YENEEA. This clone was detected only a few times. The sequenced sample consisted of peripheral blood. This TCR came from a woman of 80 years or more with acute or convalescent COVID-19. The V gene is TRBV11-3, the J gene TRBJ1-5; D uncertain. The CDR3 DNA follows: TGTGCCAGCAGCGCGTTGTTCCGCAATCAGCCCCAGCATTTT. This gives the protein CASSALFRNQPQHF.